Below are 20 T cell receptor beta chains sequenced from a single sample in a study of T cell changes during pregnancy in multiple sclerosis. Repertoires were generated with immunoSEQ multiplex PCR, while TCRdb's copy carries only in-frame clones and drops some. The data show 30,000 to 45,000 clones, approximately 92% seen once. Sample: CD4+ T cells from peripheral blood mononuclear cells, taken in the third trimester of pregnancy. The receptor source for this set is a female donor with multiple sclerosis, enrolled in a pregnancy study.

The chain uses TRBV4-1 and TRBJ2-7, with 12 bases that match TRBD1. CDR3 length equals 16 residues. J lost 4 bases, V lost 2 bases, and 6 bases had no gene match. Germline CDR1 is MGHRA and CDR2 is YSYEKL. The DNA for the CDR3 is TGCGCCAGCAGCCAAACTCCGGGACAGGGGGCATACGAGCAGTACTTC. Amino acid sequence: CASSQTPGQGAYEQYF.

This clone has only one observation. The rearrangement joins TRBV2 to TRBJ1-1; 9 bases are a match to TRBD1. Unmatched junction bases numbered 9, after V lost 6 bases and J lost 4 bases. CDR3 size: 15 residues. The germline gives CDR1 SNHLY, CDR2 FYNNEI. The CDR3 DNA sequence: TGTGCCAGCAGGAGGTCTGGGACAGGGACCACTGAAGCTTTCTTT. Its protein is CASRRSGTGTTEAFF.

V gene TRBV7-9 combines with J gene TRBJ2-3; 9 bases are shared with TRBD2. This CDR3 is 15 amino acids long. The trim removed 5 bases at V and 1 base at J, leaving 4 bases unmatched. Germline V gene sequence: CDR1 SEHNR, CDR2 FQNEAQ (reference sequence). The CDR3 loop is CASSLTSGGTDTQYF. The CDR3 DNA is TGTGCCAGCAGCCTGACTAGCGGCGGCACAGATACGCAGTATTTT.

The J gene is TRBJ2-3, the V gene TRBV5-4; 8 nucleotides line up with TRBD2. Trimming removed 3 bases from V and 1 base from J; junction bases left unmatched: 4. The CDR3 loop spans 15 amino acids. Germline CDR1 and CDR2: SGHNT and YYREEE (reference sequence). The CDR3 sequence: CASSYSGAGTDTQYF. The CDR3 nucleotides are TGTGCCAGCAGCTATAGCGGGGCGGGCACAGATACGCAGTATTTT.

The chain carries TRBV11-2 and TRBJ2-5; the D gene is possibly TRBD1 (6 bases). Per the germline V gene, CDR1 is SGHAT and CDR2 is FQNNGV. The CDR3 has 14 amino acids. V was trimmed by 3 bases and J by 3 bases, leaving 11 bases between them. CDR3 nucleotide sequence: TGTGCCAGCAGCTTCTCCACAGGGAAAGAGACCCAGTACTTC. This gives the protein CASSFSTGKETQYF. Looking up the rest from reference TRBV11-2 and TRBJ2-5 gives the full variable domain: EAGVAQSPRYKIIEKRQSVAFWCNPISGHATLYWYQQILGQGPKLLIQFQNNGVVDDSQLPKDRFSAERLKGVDSTLKIQPAKLEDSAVYLCASSFSTGKETQYFGPGTRLLVL.

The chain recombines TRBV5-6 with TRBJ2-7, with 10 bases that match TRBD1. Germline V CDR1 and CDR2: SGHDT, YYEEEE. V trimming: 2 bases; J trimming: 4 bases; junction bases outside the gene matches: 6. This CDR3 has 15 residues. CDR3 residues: CASSLPGQGTYEQYF. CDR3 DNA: TGTGCCAGCAGCTTACCGGGACAGGGGACGTACGAGCAGTACTTC. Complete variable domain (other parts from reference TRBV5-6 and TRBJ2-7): DAGVTQSPTHLIKTRGQQVTLRCSPKSGHDTVSWYQQALGQGPQFIFQYYEEEERQRGNFPDRFSGHQFPNYSSELNVNALLLGDSALYLCASSLPGQGTYEQYFGPGTRLTVT.

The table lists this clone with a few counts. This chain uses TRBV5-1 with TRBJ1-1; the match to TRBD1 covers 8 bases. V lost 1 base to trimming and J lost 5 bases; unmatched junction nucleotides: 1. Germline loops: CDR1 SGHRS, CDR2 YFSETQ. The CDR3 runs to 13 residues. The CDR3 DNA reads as TGCGCCAGCAGCTTGTGGACAGGGACTGAAGCTTTCTTT. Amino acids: CASSLWTGTEAFF.

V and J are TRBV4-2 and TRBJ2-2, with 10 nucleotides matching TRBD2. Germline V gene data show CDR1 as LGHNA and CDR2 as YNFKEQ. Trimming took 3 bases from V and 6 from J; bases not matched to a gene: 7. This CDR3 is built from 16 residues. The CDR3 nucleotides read TGTGCCAGCAGCCAGGGAAGCGGGAGGGAGGCCGGGGAGCTGTTTTTT. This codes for CASSQGSGREAGELFF.

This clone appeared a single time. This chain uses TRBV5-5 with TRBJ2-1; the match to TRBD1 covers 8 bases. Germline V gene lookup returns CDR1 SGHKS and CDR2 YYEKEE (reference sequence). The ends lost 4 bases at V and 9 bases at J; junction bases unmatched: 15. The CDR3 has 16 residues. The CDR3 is CASSTLTGAMGGEQFF. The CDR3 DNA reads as TGTGCCAGCAGCACCCTGACAGGGGCAATGGGGGGTGAGCAGTTCTTC. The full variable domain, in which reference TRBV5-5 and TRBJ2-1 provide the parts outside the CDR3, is DAGVTQSPTHLIKTRGQQVTLRCSPISGHKSVSWYQQVLGQGPQFIFQYYEKEERGRGNFPDRFSARQFPNYSSELNVNALLLGDSALYLCASSTLTGAMGGEQFFGPGTRLTVL.

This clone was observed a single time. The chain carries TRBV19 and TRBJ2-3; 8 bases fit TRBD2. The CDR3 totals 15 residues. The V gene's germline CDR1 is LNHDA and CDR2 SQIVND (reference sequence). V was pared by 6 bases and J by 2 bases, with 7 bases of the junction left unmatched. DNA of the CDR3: TGTGCCAGTAGAGAGCGGGGGTCCTACACAGATACGCAGTATTTT. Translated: CASRERGSYTDTQYF.

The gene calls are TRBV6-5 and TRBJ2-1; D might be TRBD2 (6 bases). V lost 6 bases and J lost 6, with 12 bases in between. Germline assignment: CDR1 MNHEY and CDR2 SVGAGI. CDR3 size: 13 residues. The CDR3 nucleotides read TGTGCCAGCAGGGAGGGACCCATCAATGAGCAGTTCTTC. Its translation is CASREGPINEQFF.

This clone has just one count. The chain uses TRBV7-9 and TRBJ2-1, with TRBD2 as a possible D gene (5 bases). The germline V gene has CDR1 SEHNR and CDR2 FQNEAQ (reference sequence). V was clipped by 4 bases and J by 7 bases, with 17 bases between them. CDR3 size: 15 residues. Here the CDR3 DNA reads TGTGCCAGCAGCTCCGTTCGGGGAGCTGGGAATGAGCAGTTCTTC. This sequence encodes CASSSVRGAGNEQFF.

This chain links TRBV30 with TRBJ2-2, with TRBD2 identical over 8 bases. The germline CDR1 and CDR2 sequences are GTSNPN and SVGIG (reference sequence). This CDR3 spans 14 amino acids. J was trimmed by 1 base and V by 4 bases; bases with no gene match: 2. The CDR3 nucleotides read TGTGCCTGGACGGCGGGAGGGAACACCGGGGAGCTGTTTTTT. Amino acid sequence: CAWTAGGNTGELFF.

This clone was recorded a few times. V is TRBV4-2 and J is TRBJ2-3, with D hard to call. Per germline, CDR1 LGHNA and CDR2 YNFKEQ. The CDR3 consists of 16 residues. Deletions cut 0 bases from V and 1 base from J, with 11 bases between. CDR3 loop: CASSQEGAPRTDTQYF. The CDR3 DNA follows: TGTGCCAGCAGCCAAGAAGGAGCGCCTCGCACAGATACGCAGTATTTT.

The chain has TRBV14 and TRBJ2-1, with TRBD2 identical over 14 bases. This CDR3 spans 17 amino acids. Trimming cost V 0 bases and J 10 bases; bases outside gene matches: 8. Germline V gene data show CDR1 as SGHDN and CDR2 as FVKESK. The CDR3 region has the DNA TGTGCCAGCAGCCAAGATCGACTAGCGGGAGGGTTGGGCGAGCAGTTCTTC. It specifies CASSQDRLAGGLGEQFF.

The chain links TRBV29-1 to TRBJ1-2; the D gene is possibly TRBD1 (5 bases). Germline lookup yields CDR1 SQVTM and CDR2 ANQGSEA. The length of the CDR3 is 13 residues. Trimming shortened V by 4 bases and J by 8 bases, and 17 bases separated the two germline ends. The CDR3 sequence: CSVATGGVDGYTF. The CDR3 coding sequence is TGCAGCGTTGCGACGGGAGGGGTCGACGGCTACACCTTC.

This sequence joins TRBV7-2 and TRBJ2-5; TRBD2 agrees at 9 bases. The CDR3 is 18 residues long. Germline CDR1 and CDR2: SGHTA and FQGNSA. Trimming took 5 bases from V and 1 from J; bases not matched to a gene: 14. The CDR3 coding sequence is TGTGCCAGCAGCCTACCCCGACTAGCGGAGATCCTCCAAGAGACCCAGTACTTC. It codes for CASSLPRLAEILQETQYF.

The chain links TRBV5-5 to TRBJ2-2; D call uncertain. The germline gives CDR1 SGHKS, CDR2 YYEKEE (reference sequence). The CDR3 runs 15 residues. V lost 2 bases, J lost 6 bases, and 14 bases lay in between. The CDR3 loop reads CASSLNRRNPGELFF. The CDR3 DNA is TGTGCCAGCAGCTTAAACCGCAGGAATCCCGGGGAGCTGTTTTTT.

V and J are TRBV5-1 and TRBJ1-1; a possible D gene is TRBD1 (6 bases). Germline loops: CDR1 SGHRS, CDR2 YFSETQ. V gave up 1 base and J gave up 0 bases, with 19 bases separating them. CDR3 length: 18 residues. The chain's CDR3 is CASSLPTGNTYMNTEAFF. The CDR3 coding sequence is TGCGCCAGCAGCTTGCCGACAGGCAATACGTACATGAACACTGAAGCTTTCTTT.

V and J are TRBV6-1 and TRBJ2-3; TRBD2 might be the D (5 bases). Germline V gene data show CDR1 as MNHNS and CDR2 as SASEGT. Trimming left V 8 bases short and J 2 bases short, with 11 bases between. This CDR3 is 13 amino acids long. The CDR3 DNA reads TGTGCCAGCCAGCGGACCCTCACAGATACGCAGTATTTT. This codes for CASQRTLTDTQYF.